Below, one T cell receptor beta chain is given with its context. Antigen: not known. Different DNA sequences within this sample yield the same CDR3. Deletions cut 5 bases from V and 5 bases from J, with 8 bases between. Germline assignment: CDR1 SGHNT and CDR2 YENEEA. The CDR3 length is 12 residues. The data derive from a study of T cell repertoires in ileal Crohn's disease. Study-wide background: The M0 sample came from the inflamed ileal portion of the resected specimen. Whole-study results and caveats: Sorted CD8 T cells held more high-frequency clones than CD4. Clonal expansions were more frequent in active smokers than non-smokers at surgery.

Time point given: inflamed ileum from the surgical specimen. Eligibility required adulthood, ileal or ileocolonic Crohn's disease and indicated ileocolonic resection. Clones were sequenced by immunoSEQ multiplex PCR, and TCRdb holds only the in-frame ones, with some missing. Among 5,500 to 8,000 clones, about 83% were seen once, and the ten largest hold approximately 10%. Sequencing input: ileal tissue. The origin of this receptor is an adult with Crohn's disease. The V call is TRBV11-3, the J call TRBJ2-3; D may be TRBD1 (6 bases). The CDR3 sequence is CASSLQGDTQYF. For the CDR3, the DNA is TGTGCCAGCAGCCTACAGGGAGATACGCAGTATTTT. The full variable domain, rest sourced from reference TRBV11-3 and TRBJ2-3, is EAGVVQSPRYKIIEKKQPVAFWCNPISGHNTLYWYLQNLGQGPELLIRYENEEAVDDSQLPKDRFSAERLKGVDSTLKIQPAELGDSAVYLCASSLQGDTQYFGPGTRLTVL.